These 27 T cell receptor beta chains were all obtained from the same sample, sequenced in a study of blood T cells in healthy people across ages. Next came a second PCR, run for about 7 to 12 cycles, which used a sample-barcoded 5' primer along with a J-beta primer mix. TCRdb called the 5' RACE reads again in MiXCR, with one record for every CDR3 protein. The table records about a million distinct CDR3 sequences, roughly two fifths of them present only once. Sequencing input: blood. The receptors stem from a man aged 18-30 years in good health.

The sample holds a few counts of this clonotype. The chain combines TRBV12-3 or TRBV12-4 with TRBJ2-5; no firm D call. The assigned J gene may be wrong: the sequence end matches TRBJ2-7 better. CDR3 length: 16 amino acids. The CDR3: CASSPGPLGVYYEQYF. The CDR3, as DNA: TGTGCCAGCAGTCCCGGGCCGCTTGGAGTTTACTACGAGCAGTACTTC.

The chain links TRBV9 to TRBJ1-2; 7 bases agree with TRBD1. The CDR3 length is 15 residues. Trimming cost V 1 base and J 4 bases; bases outside gene matches: 7. From germline, CDR1 is SGDLS and CDR2 YYNGEE. CDR3 sequence: CASSVRDSDFYGYTF. The CDR3 nucleotides read TGTGCCAGCAGCGTAAGGGACAGTGACTTCTATGGCTACACCTTC.

The chain is built from TRBV20-1 and TRBJ1-4, with 10 bases fitting TRBD1. Germline V gene lookup returns CDR1 DFQATT and CDR2 SNEGSKA (reference sequence). This CDR3 region has 16 residues. J was trimmed by 4 bases and V by 3 bases; bases with no gene match: 8. CDR3 nucleotides: TGCAGTGCTAGGCCCTGGACAGGGGGTGATAATGAAAAACTGTTTTTT. As protein: CSARPWTGGDNEKLFF.

This clonotype occurred a few times. This rearrangement joins TRBV30 to TRBJ1-2, with D perhaps matching TRBD1 (6 bases). The length of the CDR3 is 13 residues. The V end was cut by 2 bases, the J end by 1 base, with 8 bases between. CDR1 and CDR2 (germline): GTSNPN, SVGIG (reference sequence). The CDR3 region has the DNA TGTGCCTGGAGTCGGACAGATAACTATGGCTACACCTTC. It yields the protein CAWSRTDNYGYTF.

V is TRBV4-2 and J is TRBJ2-5; weak D call: TRBD2 (5 bases). Germline loops: CDR1 LGHNA, CDR2 YNFKEQ. Between the trimmed V and J ends, which lost 4 bases and 11 bases, there was a span of 23 bases. The CDR3 runs to 15 residues. DNA of the CDR3: TGTGCCAGCAGCCCGCTGACGGGGTTCGACGATGAGCAGTACTTC. It is translated as CASSPLTGFDDEQYF.

Only a few counts were recorded for this clonotype. This chain joins TRBV7-2 and TRBJ2-1; the match to TRBD1 covers 7 bases. V was clipped by 2 bases and J by 0 bases; unmatched bases: 4. CDR1 and CDR2 (germline): SGHTA, FQGNSA. The CDR3 has 16 amino acids. The CDR3 DNA is TGTGCCAGCAGCTTAACTGGGACAGTCTCCTACAATGAGCAGTTCTTC. This sequence encodes CASSLTGTVSYNEQFF.

The chain carries TRBV18 and TRBJ1-1; no clear D gene. Trimming took off 3 bases at V and 0 bases at J, with 8 bases between the two ends. CDR1 and CDR2 (germline): KGHSH, LQKENI. The CDR3 has 14 residues. CDR3 nucleotide sequence: TGTGCCAGCTCACCGAAGGAAATGAACACTGAAGCTTTCTTT. This encodes CASSPKEMNTEAFF.

The chain uses TRBV12-5 and TRBJ1-2; no definite D call. V was pared by 5 bases and J by 3 bases, with 10 bases between. Germline V CDR1 and CDR2: LGHNT, FRNRAP. The CDR3 has 13 residues. CDR3 bases: TGTGCTAGTGGTCCACAGCTTCACTATGGCTACACCTTC. Translating it yields CASGPQLHYGYTF.

This clonotype was observed a few times. The chain employs TRBV2 and TRBJ1-2, with D unclear. The V gene's germline CDR1 is SNHLY and CDR2 FYNNEI. This CDR3 has 14 residues. CDR3 protein: CAIEVPSFSYGYTF. CDR3 DNA: TGTGCTATCGAGGTTCCTAGCTTTTCTTATGGCTACACCTTC.

This clonotype was picked up a small number of times. This chain connects TRBV5-1 to TRBJ1-4; D unclear. Looked up from germline, CDR1 is SGHRS and CDR2 is YFSETQ. CDR3 size: 14 residues. V was cut by 4 bases and J by 8 bases, with 15 bases left in between. CDR3 sequence reads: CASSQPNDGEKLFF. The DNA for the CDR3 is TGCGCCAGCAGCCAGCCTAACGACGGGGAAAAACTGTTTTTT.

The chain carries TRBV14 and TRBJ1-4; tentatively, D is TRBD1 (6 bases). Trimming took off 3 bases at V and 4 bases at J, with 15 bases between the two ends. This CDR3 has 16 residues. Germline V gene sequence: CDR1 SGHDN, CDR2 FVKESK. CDR3 DNA sequence: TGTGCCAGCAGCCAGACGACAGGCTTACTTAATGAAAAACTGTTTTTT. It encodes CASSQTTGLLNEKLFF.

The chain uses TRBV20-1 and TRBJ1-2; D is uncertain. This CDR3 has 14 residues. Germline V lookup: CDR1 DFQATT, CDR2 SNEGSKA (reference sequence). V was trimmed by 3 bases and J by 2 bases, leaving 13 bases between them. CDR3 loop: CSARSGSKNYGYTF. DNA of the CDR3: TGCAGTGCTAGGTCCGGGTCCAAAAACTATGGCTACACCTTC.

The chain has TRBV12-3 or TRBV12-4 and TRBJ1-5; possible D gene TRBD1, 5 bases. The V end was cut by 5 bases, the J end by 6 bases, with 8 bases between. This CDR3 spans 12 amino acids. Written as DNA, the CDR3 is TGTGCCAGCAGTGGGGGTGTTCAGCCCCAGCATTTT. This gives the protein CASSGGVQPQHF.

The chain recombines TRBV20-1 with TRBJ2-7; 10 bases match TRBD2. The DNA end is more similar to TRBJ2-5, so the J call may be wrong. Germline loops: CDR1 DFQATT, CDR2 SNEGSKA (reference sequence). The CDR3 length is 14 residues. The CDR3 coding sequence is TGCAGTGCTAGACCTGGACTAGCGGAGGAGACCCAGTACTTC. Amino acid sequence: CSARPGLAEETQYF.

The chain is built from TRBV20-1 and TRBJ1-2, with D maybe TRBD1 (5 bases). Between the trimmed V and J ends, which lost 3 bases and 1 base, there was a span of 12 bases. Germline V gene data show CDR1 as DFQATT and CDR2 as SNEGSKA (reference sequence). The CDR3 spans 14 residues. CDR3 sequence (DNA): TGCAGTGCTAGTTCGGGGACGGATAACTATGGCTACACCTTC. This gives the protein CSASSGTDNYGYTF.

The chain links TRBV7-2 to TRBJ1-1, with 7 bases fitting TRBD1. Germline loops: CDR1 SGHTA, CDR2 FQGNSA. The J segment lost 5 bases and the V segment lost 4 bases, leaving 7 bases of the junction unmatched. The length of the CDR3 is 14 residues. The CDR3 sequence is CASSSQGFRTEAFF. CDR3 DNA sequence: TGTGCCAGCAGCTCACAGGGGTTTAGGACTGAAGCTTTCTTT. The entire variable domain, with the rest obtained from reference TRBV7-2 and TRBJ1-1, is as follows: GAGVSQSPSNKVTEKGKDVELRCDPISGHTALYWYRQSLGQGLEFLIYFQGNSAPDKSGLPSDRFSAERTGGSVSTLTIQRTQQEDSAVYLCASSSQGFRTEAFFGQGTRLTVV.

This rearrangement joins TRBV4-1 to TRBJ2-5; D unresolved. The ends were cut back, 0 bases at V and 2 bases at J, with 19 bases in the middle. There are 18 residues in the CDR3. The germline V gene encodes CDR1 MGHRA and CDR2 YSYEKL. The CDR3 DNA sequence: TGCGCCAGCAGCCAAGAATCCCCCCAAATAACTGGTCAAGAGACCCAGTACTTC. Its translation: CASSQESPQITGQETQYF.

Remarks on this clonotype: This likely comes from a read error, as the CDR3 has no conserved phenylalanine or tryptophan at its end. The gene calls are TRBV4-1 and TRBJ1-1, with D unclear. The CDR3 length is 12 residues. Germline assignment: CDR1 MGHRA and CDR2 YSYEKL. V lost 2 bases and J lost 4, with 5 bases in between. In DNA, the CDR3 is TGCGCCAGCAGCCAACGTCCCACTGAAGCTTTCCTT. Translation: CASSQRPTEAFL.

A few counts support this clonotype. The chain carries TRBV4-3 and TRBJ1-4, with D maybe TRBD1 (6 bases). The germline V gene encodes CDR1 LGHNA and CDR2 YSLEER. There are 14 residues in the CDR3. Trimming removed 1 base from V and 5 bases from J, with 8 bases in between. This CDR3 is CASSQGTENEKLFF. The CDR3 bases are TGCGCCAGCAGCCAAGGGACAGAGAATGAAAAACTGTTTTTT.

V gene TRBV7-9 combines with J gene TRBJ1-2; D is unclear. Germline loops: CDR1 SEHNR, CDR2 FQNEAQ (reference sequence). Trimming removed 2 bases from V and 2 bases from J, with 21 bases in between. The CDR3 consists of 18 residues. CDR3 in amino acids: CASSLRGGGILLNYGYTF. The CDR3 nucleotides are TGTGCCAGCAGCTTAAGAGGAGGCGGAATCCTCTTAAACTATGGCTACACCTTC.

The chain recombines TRBV11-2 with TRBJ2-3, with D perhaps matching TRBD1 (6 bases). Trimming took off 1 base at V and 1 base at J, with 15 bases between the two ends. The germline V gene has CDR1 SGHAT and CDR2 FQNNGV. The CDR3 consists of 17 residues. The CDR3 coding sequence is TGTGCCAGCAGCTTAGTGCGTGACAGGCGTCGCACAGATACGCAGTATTTT. This gives the protein CASSLVRDRRRTDTQYF. Variable domain in full (rest from reference TRBV11-2 and TRBJ2-3): EAGVAQSPRYKIIEKRQSVAFWCNPISGHATLYWYQQILGQGPKLLIQFQNNGVVDDSQLPKDRFSAERLKGVDSTLKIQPAKLEDSAVYLCASSLVRDRRRTDTQYFGPGTRLTVL.

This clonotype was observed a few times. V gene TRBV21-1 combines with J gene TRBJ2-5; the listed D gene, TRBD2, was not tested against the DNA. TRBV21-1 is assigned pseudogene status. CDR3 length: 15 amino acids. CDR3 bases: TGTGCCAGCAGCTCATTTAGGGACTCACAAGAGACCCAGTACTTC. It codes for CASSSFRDSQETQYF.

This chain links TRBV6-6 with TRBJ1-1, with D unresolved. The germline gives CDR1 MNHNY, CDR2 SVGAGI (reference sequence). The V and J ends lost 6 bases and 3 bases respectively, with 8 bases between them. The CDR3 is 12 amino acids. DNA of the CDR3: TGTGCCAGCAGGACTAGAGACACTGAAGCTTTCTTT. Residues: CASRTRDTEAFF.

The genes are TRBV6-6 and TRBJ1-3; TRBD1 aligns across 7 bases. CDR1 MNHNY and CDR2 SVGAGI come from the germline V gene (reference sequence). The CDR3 runs to 16 residues. V was pared by 5 bases and J by 0 bases, with 7 bases of the junction left unmatched. CDR3 loop: CASSHRTGPSGNTIYF. The DNA of the CDR3 is TGTGCCAGCAGTCACCGGACAGGCCCCTCTGGAAACACCATATATTTT.

The sample holds many counts of this clonotype. V gene TRBV24-1 combines with J gene TRBJ2-5, with 13 positions matching TRBD2. The CDR3 has 16 residues. Germline-derived CDR1 and CDR2 are KGHDR and SFDVKD. V dropped 3 bases and J dropped 3; count of bases not matched to a gene: 3. The CDR3 nucleotides are TGTGCCACCAGTGATGGGGGACTAGCGGGGAAAGAGACCCAGTACTTC. Protein: CATSDGGLAGKETQYF.

The chain links TRBV9 to TRBJ2-3; TRBD2 might be the D (5 bases). The CDR3 runs 15 residues. V lost 0 bases to trimming and J lost 3 bases, with 11 bases between them. Germline V gene data show CDR1 as SGDLS and CDR2 as YYNGEE. The CDR3 reads CASSVVGSPTDTQYF. For the CDR3, the DNA is TGTGCCAGCAGCGTAGTTGGGAGCCCGACAGATACGCAGTATTTT.

This clonotype was observed a few times. V is TRBV20-1 and J is TRBJ2-3; 10 bases align to TRBD2. Per germline, CDR1 DFQATT and CDR2 SNEGSKA (reference sequence). The CDR3 totals 16 residues. The ends lost 2 bases at V and 4 bases at J; junction bases unmatched: 9. CDR3 bases: TGCAGTGCTAGACCCAGCGGGGGGGCCGTAGCAGATACGCAGTATTTT. This gives the protein CSARPSGGAVADTQYF.